Listed here are 22 T cell receptor beta chains from one sample, sequenced in a study of cytomegalovirus exposure and HLA in healthy donors. Both 60 Vbeta primers and 13 Jbeta primers went into the PCR. Libraries were prepared by immunoSEQ multiplex PCR; TCRdb keeps only in-frame clonotypes and omits some of them. The data show over 150,000 clones, roughly 80% seen once. Sequencing used PBMCs. The receptor source for this set is a human donor in good health.

The chain couples TRBV29-1 to TRBJ1-3; tentative D call: TRBD1 (6 bases). Trimming shortened V by 4 bases and J by 0 bases, and 16 bases separated the two germline ends. CDR1 is SQVTM and CDR2 is ANQGSEA in the germline V gene. The CDR3 totals 16 residues. The CDR3 DNA reads as TGCAGCGTTGTAGGGGGGGCTTCCCTCTCTGGAAACACCATATATTTT. This sequence encodes CSVVGGASLSGNTIYF.

The genes are TRBV5-4 and TRBJ2-7, with D maybe TRBD2 (6 bases). The CDR3 runs 14 residues. The V and J ends lost 4 bases and 5 bases respectively, with 16 bases between them. Germline CDR1 is SGHNT and CDR2 is YYREEE (reference sequence). The DNA of the CDR3 is TGTGCCAGCAGCAAACCGGGACTCAGCCACGAGCAGTACTTC. As protein: CASSKPGLSHEQYF.

The V and J genes are TRBV10-3 and TRBJ2-5; D is uncertain. CDR3 size: 12 residues. The V gene's germline CDR1 is ENHRY and CDR2 SYGVKD. With 0 bases removed from V and 5 bases from J, the gap between germline ends came to 4 bases. CDR3: CAISESLETQYF. The CDR3 nucleotides read TGTGCCATCAGTGAGTCCTTGGAGACCCAGTACTTC.

V and J are TRBV10-3 and TRBJ2-7; D not certain. Germline CDR1 ENHRY, CDR2 SYGVKD. The CDR3 runs to 11 residues. Trimming stripped 3 bases from V and 4 bases from J, with 4 bases between. Here the CDR3 DNA reads TGTGCCATCAGTGATTTATACGAGCAGTACTTC. It specifies CAISDLYEQYF.

This chain joins TRBV4-1 and TRBJ2-1; D gene uncertain. CDR3 length: 13 residues. Germline values: CDR1 MGHRA, CDR2 YSYEKL. The V and J ends lost 0 bases and 7 bases respectively, with 7 bases between them. CDR3 residues: CASSQDRINEQFF. The CDR3 DNA reads as TGCGCCAGCAGCCAAGATCGTATAAATGAGCAGTTCTTC.

The rearrangement uses TRBV18 and TRBJ2-4; 10 nucleotides line up with TRBD1. V lost 8 bases to trimming and J lost 8 bases; unmatched junction nucleotides: 6. Germline V gene sequence: CDR1 KGHSH, CDR2 LQKENI. The CDR3 sequence is 13 residues long. The CDR3 bases are TGTGCCAGCCAGACAGGGGGCGCGGACATTCAGTACTTC. This sequence encodes CASQTGGADIQYF.

The J gene is TRBJ2-5, the V gene TRBV6-5; maybe TRBD2 (5 bases). The length of the CDR3 is 14 residues. The germline V gene encodes CDR1 MNHEY and CDR2 SVGAGI. The V end lost 7 bases, the J end lost 4 bases, and 16 bases lay between the germline ends. The DNA for the CDR3 is TGTGCCAGCACCGAATTAGCGTCCCGAGAGACCCAGTACTTC. It encodes CASTELASRETQYF.

The chain carries TRBV7-9 and TRBJ2-1; TRBD2 is a possible D gene (5 bases). Germline V gene sequence: CDR1 SEHNR, CDR2 FQNEAQ (reference sequence). Trimming removed 5 bases from V and 4 bases from J, with 9 bases in between. The CDR3 runs 13 residues. The CDR3 loop is CASSPEGYNEQFF. The CDR3 DNA reads as TGTGCCAGCAGCCCTGAGGGATACAATGAGCAGTTCTTC.

The CDR3 DNA follows: TGTGCCAGCAGCTTAGGTCTGGGGCAGCACAATGAGCAGTTCTTC. This translates into CASSLGLGQHNEQFF. V and J are TRBV7-6 and TRBJ2-1; D perhaps matches TRBD1 (5 bases). Germline V gives CDR1 SGHVS, CDR2 FNYEAQ. This CDR3 is 15 amino acids long. V was trimmed by 1 base and J by 5 bases, leaving 12 bases between them.

J is TRBJ2-3 and V is TRBV5-1; TRBD2 agrees at 10 bases. The CDR3 is 15 amino acids. Germline V gene data show CDR1 as SGHRS and CDR2 as YFSETQ. J was trimmed by 2 bases and V by 2 bases; bases with no gene match: 2. CDR3 nucleotide sequence: TGCGCCAGCAGCTTTAGCGGGGGGCACACAGATACGCAGTATTTT. This translates into CASSFSGGHTDTQYF.

The chain combines TRBV4-1 with TRBJ1-1; 8 nucleotides agree with TRBD1. V lost 3 bases and J lost 3; bases outside the gene matches: 6. The CDR3 runs to 15 residues. Germline V lookup: CDR1 MGHRA, CDR2 YSYEKL. The CDR3 DNA is TGCGCCAGCAGCCAGCCGGACAGGGAGGACACTGAAGCTTTCTTT. It translates to CASSQPDREDTEAFF.

The gene calls are TRBV2 and TRBJ1-4; 7 bases match TRBD1. Trimming took 7 bases from V and 1 from J; bases not matched to a gene: 6. The CDR3 is 15 amino acids. CDR1 SNHLY and CDR2 FYNNEI come from the germline V gene. The CDR3 loop reads CASTLRQGTNEKLFF. CDR3 bases: TGTGCCAGCACTCTAAGACAGGGAACTAATGAAAAACTGTTTTTT.

The count of this clone is one. The CDR3 region has the DNA TGTGCCAGCAGCTCAAACCAGGGGGCGGAGACCCAGTACTTC. Its translation is CASSSNQGAETQYF. The chain carries TRBV7-2 and TRBJ2-5, with TRBD1 identical over 8 bases. The CDR3 has 14 amino acids. The germline CDR1 and CDR2 sequences are SGHTA and FQGNSA. J was trimmed by 5 bases and V by 4 bases; bases with no gene match: 6.

The J gene is TRBJ2-2, the V gene TRBV4-1, with D possibly matching TRBD1 (6 bases). The CDR3 is 18 amino acids. Germline CDR1 and CDR2: MGHRA and YSYEKL. The germline V and J ends were trimmed by 0 bases and 2 bases, with 16 bases remaining between them. The CDR3 protein is CASSQDLGARVNTGELFF. In nucleotides, the CDR3 is TGCGCCAGCAGCCAAGATTTGGGGGCGCGGGTTAACACCGGGGAGCTGTTTTTT.

The V gene is TRBV29-1, the J gene TRBJ2-5; no reliable D call. Germline lookup yields CDR1 SQVTM and CDR2 ANQGSEA. Trimming took off 5 bases at V and 3 bases at J, with 10 bases between the two ends. This CDR3 spans 12 amino acids. In DNA, the CDR3 is TGCAGCGTTACAAACGAGGAAGAGACCCAGTACTTC. Its protein is CSVTNEEETQYF.

CDR3 sequence reads: CASRAGQGAYTDTQYF. The CDR3, as DNA: TGTGCCAGCAGGGCGGGACAGGGGGCCTACACAGATACGCAGTATTTT. The chain has TRBV7-3 and TRBJ2-3; 12 nucleotides line up with TRBD1. The CDR3 is 16 residues long. Germline values: CDR1 SGHTA, CDR2 FQGTGA. Unmatched junction bases numbered 6, after V lost 6 bases and J lost 2 bases.

This chain connects TRBV4-3 to TRBJ1-3; 7 positions agree with TRBD1. V lost 0 bases to trimming and J lost 7 bases; unmatched junction nucleotides: 9. This CDR3 spans 16 amino acids. Germline CDR1 reads LGHNA; CDR2 reads YSLEER. The CDR3 DNA follows: TGCGCCAGCAGCCAAGACCCTGGGACAGTCATGAACACCATATATTTT. Amino acid sequence: CASSQDPGTVMNTIYF.

The chain recombines TRBV4-3 with TRBJ2-2; possibly TRBD2 for D (6 bases). Germline V gives CDR1 LGHNA, CDR2 YSLEER. V was pared by 1 base and J by 9 bases, with 18 bases between. This CDR3 region has 16 residues. This chain's CDR3 is CASSQGSGREDRELFF. The DNA for the CDR3 is TGCGCCAGCAGCCAAGGGTCGGGCAGGGAGGACCGGGAGCTGTTTTTT.

There are a few counts of this clone. The chain employs TRBV6-5 and TRBJ1-2; TRBD1 aligns across 7 bases. J gave up 2 bases and V 7 bases, and 7 bases lay outside the gene matches. Germline-derived CDR1 and CDR2 are MNHEY and SVGAGI. The CDR3 length is 14 residues. The CDR3 loop reads CASNRQGGNYGYTF. The CDR3 nucleotides are TGTGCCAGCAATCGACAGGGCGGGAACTATGGCTACACCTTC.

CDR3 amino acids: CASSLFMDRGGSPLHF. The CDR3 DNA is TGTGCCAGCAGCCTCTTTATGGACAGGGGAGGATCACCCCTCCACTTT. The chain couples TRBV9 to TRBJ1-6; 9 nucleotides line up with TRBD1. This CDR3 has 16 residues. Losses at the gene ends were 4 bases for V and 10 bases for J; bases not matched to a gene: 12. CDR1 and CDR2 from the germline V gene are SGDLS and YYNGEE.

The V and J genes are TRBV5-1 and TRBJ1-2; 8 positions match TRBD1. Trimming took 3 bases from V and 8 from J; bases not matched to a gene: 12. This CDR3 has 15 residues. Germline V gives CDR1 SGHRS, CDR2 YFSETQ. The CDR3 DNA sequence: TGCGCCAGCAGCTCGACAGGGGCGCCATCGGGAGGCTACACCTTC. Its protein is CASSSTGAPSGGYTF.

This clone was detected a few times. This sequence joins TRBV5-1 and TRBJ2-1; TRBD2 matches 10 bases. Trimming cost V 2 bases and J 6 bases; bases outside gene matches: 8. The germline gives CDR1 SGHRS, CDR2 YFSETQ. CDR3 size: 16 residues. The CDR3 is CASSFSPGLASNEQFF. In DNA, the CDR3 is TGCGCCAGCAGCTTCAGCCCGGGACTAGCGAGCAATGAGCAGTTCTTC.